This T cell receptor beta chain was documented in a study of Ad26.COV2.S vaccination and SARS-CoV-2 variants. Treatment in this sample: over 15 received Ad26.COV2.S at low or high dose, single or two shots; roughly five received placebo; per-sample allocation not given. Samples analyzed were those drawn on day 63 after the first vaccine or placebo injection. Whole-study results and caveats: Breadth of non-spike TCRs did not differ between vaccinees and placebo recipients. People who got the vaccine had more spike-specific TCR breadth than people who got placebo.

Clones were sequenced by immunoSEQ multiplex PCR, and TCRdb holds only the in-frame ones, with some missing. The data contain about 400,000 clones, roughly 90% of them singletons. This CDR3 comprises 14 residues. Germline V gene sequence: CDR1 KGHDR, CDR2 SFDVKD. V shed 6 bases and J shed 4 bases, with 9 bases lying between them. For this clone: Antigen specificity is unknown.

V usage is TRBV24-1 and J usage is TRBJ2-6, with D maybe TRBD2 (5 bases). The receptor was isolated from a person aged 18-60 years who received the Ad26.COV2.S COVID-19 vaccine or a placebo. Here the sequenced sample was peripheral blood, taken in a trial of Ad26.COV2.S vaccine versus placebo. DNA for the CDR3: TGTGCCACCAGTCCCGAGGGAGGGGCCAACGTCCTGACTTTC. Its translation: CATSPEGGANVLTF.